These 14 T cell receptor beta chains came from one sample sequenced in a study of cytomegalovirus exposure and HLA in healthy donors. A multiplex PCR was run with 60 Vbeta primers and 13 Jbeta primers. Repertoires were generated with immunoSEQ multiplex PCR, while TCRdb's copy carries only in-frame clones and drops some. The sample carries under 250,000 clones, just under 80% recorded once. Specimen: PBMCs. The receptor set was obtained from a boy younger than 18 in good health and CMV-seronegative.

V usage is TRBV5-6 and J usage is TRBJ1-2, with 11 bases identical to TRBD1. The V gene's germline CDR1 is SGHDT and CDR2 YYEEEE. CDR3 length equals 16 residues. The V gene end was trimmed by 4 bases and the J gene end by 8 bases; junction bases not matched to a gene: 13. In DNA form, the CDR3 reads TGTGCCAGCAGCCCCATATATGGGACAGGGGGTCGAGGCTACACCTTC. This codes for CASSPIYGTGGRGYTF.

The genes are TRBV7-2 and TRBJ2-3; 7 nucleotides line up with TRBD2. The V gene's germline CDR1 is SGHTA and CDR2 FQGNSA. The CDR3 runs to 14 residues. The V and J ends lost 0 bases and 12 bases, in that order; junction bases with no gene match: 9. CDR3 in amino acids: CASSLAGGWRGQYF. In DNA form, the CDR3 reads TGTGCCAGCAGCTTAGCGGGAGGGTGGCGTGGACAGTATTTT.

This sequence joins TRBV10-3 and TRBJ2-7; 9 nucleotides agree with TRBD2. CDR3 size: 16 residues. CDR1 is ENHRY and CDR2 is SYGVKD in the germline V gene. V was pared by 4 bases and J by 1 base, with 8 bases of the junction left unmatched. This CDR3 is CAISVFSGSSSYEQYF. The CDR3 nucleotides read TGTGCCATCAGTGTGTTTAGCGGGAGTTCATCCTACGAGCAGTACTTC.

The DNA of the CDR3 is TGTGCCAGCAGCTTAGGCCAGGGTATAGTAAAGGGCTACACCTTC. This encodes CASSLGQGIVKGYTF. The V gene is TRBV11-2, the J gene TRBJ1-2; maybe TRBD1 (5 bases). This CDR3 comprises 15 residues. Germline CDR1 is SGHAT and CDR2 is FQNNGV. The ends were cut back, 1 base at V and 8 bases at J, with 17 bases in the middle.

The gene calls are TRBV5-5 and TRBJ1-2, with TRBD1 identical over 8 bases. The V gene end was trimmed by 0 bases and the J gene end by 4 bases; junction bases not matched to a gene: 2. The CDR3 is 14 amino acids. From germline, CDR1 is SGHKS and CDR2 YYEKEE (reference sequence). The CDR3 loop reads CASSLGQGSYGYTF. CDR3 nucleotides: TGTGCCAGCAGCTTGGGACAGGGGAGCTATGGCTACACCTTC.

The chain has TRBV7-9 and TRBJ1-6; D possibly corresponds to TRBD1 (6 bases). The germline V and J ends were trimmed by 5 bases and 9 bases, with 17 bases remaining between them. Germline values: CDR1 SEHNR, CDR2 FQNEAQ (reference sequence). CDR3 length: 15 residues. The CDR3 sequence is CASSPQQGTRSPLHF. The CDR3, as DNA: TGTGCCAGCAGCCCCCAACAGGGAACGCGTTCACCCCTCCACTTT. The full variable domain, its missing parts supplied by reference TRBV7-9 and TRBJ1-6, is DTGVSQNPRHKITKRGQNVTFRCDPISEHNRLYWYRQTLGQGPEFLTYFQNEAQLEKSRLLSDRFSAERPKGSFSTLEIQRTEQGDSAMYLCASSPQQGTRSPLHFGNGTRLTVT.

This rearrangement joins TRBV4-1 to TRBJ2-7; the match to TRBD1 covers 7 bases. The germline gives CDR1 MGHRA, CDR2 YSYEKL. The CDR3 has 15 residues. V lost 2 bases to trimming and J lost 2 bases; unmatched junction nucleotides: 6. For the CDR3, the DNA is TGCGCCAGCAGCCAATCGACAGGGATCCCCTACGAGCAGTACTTC. It specifies CASSQSTGIPYEQYF.

The rearrangement links TRBV2 to TRBJ1-5; weak D call: TRBD1 (6 bases). Germline V CDR1 and CDR2: SNHLY, FYNNEI. CDR3 length: 15 residues. V shed 2 bases and J shed 0 bases, with 8 bases lying between them. CDR3 bases: TGTGCCAGCAGTGAACAGGGGATTAGCAATCAGCCCCAGCATTTT. Translated: CASSEQGISNQPQHF.

The gene calls are TRBV19 and TRBJ2-3; D gene ambiguous. V was trimmed by 3 bases and J by 2 bases, leaving 12 bases between them. The CDR3 is 15 amino acids. The V gene's germline CDR1 is LNHDA and CDR2 SQIVND (reference sequence). The CDR3 DNA is TGTGCCAGTAGTATTACGCGTATAAACACAGATACGCAGTATTTT. It translates to CASSITRINTDTQYF.

This clone occurred once. This sequence joins TRBV6-6 and TRBJ1-1; D gene ambiguous. Germline V CDR1 and CDR2: MNHNY, SVGAGI (reference sequence). The CDR3 spans 15 residues. Deletions cut 0 bases from V and 4 bases from J, with 12 bases between. The CDR3 nucleotides read TGTGCCAGCAGTTACTCGCCCGGGGAGAGCACTGAAGCTTTCTTT. Its translation: CASSYSPGESTEAFF.

The V and J genes are TRBV18 and TRBJ2-3; 10 bases are a match to TRBD2. The V gene end was trimmed by 1 base and the J gene end by 4 bases; junction bases not matched to a gene: 11. The CDR3 runs 18 residues. Germline CDR1 KGHSH, CDR2 LQKENI. The CDR3 DNA follows: TGTGCCAGCTCACCACTTGAGAGCGGGGGGGCGTGGTCAGATACGCAGTATTTT. Its translation is CASSPLESGGAWSDTQYF.

The chain employs TRBV18 and TRBJ2-5, with 8 nucleotides matching TRBD1. The J call may not be correct, given that the DNA end is closer to TRBJ2-7. Germline assignment: CDR1 KGHSH and CDR2 LQKENI. This CDR3 has 14 residues. The CDR3 sequence is CASSRDRLSYEQYF. In nucleotides, the CDR3 is TGTGCCAGCTCCCGGGACAGGCTGTCCTACGAGCAGTACTTC.

This clone was picked up a small number of times. The gene calls are TRBV19 and TRBJ2-1, with a tentative D call TRBD1 (6 bases). Per germline, CDR1 LNHDA and CDR2 SQIVND (reference sequence). The CDR3 covers 15 residues. V was pared by 3 bases and J by 4 bases, with 13 bases between. CDR3 sequence: CASSIWGQGYNEQFF. CDR3 nucleotides: TGTGCCAGTAGTATTTGGGGGCAGGGGTACAATGAGCAGTTCTTC.

The rearrangement links TRBV9 to TRBJ2-7, with 10 bases identical to TRBD2. The V segment lost 4 bases and the J segment 5 bases; nucleotides outside the gene matches: 12. The CDR3 contains 16 residues. Germline CDR1 SGDLS, CDR2 YYNGEE. The CDR3 coding sequence is TGTGCCAGCAGCCCAGAGGGACTAGCGCTTCCCCACGAGCAGTACTTC. This encodes CASSPEGLALPHEQYF.